Given below is one T cell receptor (beta chain) in context. Data came from immunoSEQ multiplex PCR; TCRdb stores just in-frame clones and leaves some out. This table has roughly 400,000 clones, about nine tenths appearing once. This sample is drawn from a study of control samples from healthy donors and cancer patients. V lost 5 bases and J 0 bases, leaving 13 bases between the germline ends. Germline CDR1 GTSNPN, CDR2 SVGIG (reference sequence). The CDR3 contains 14 residues. Sequenced: PBMCs. This clonotype was obtained from a man between 40 and 49 years old with head and neck cancer. The J gene is TRBJ1-1, the V gene TRBV30, with a tentative D call TRBD1 (5 bases). Here the CDR3 DNA reads TGTGCCTGGGACTCAGGGACTGTGAACACTGAAGCTTTCTTT. This encodes CAWDSGTVNTEAFF. Full variable domain (missing parts from reference TRBV30 and TRBJ1-1): SQTIHQWPATLVQPVGSPLSLECTVEGTSNPNLYWYRQAAGRGLQLLFYSVGIGQISSEVPQNLSASRPQDRQFILSSKKLLLSDSGFYLCAWDSGTVNTEAFFGQGTRLTVV.